The T cell receptor (beta chain) described here comes from a study of glioma-infiltrating T cells after dendritic cell vaccination. Study-wide results and limits: Only a small number of patients had complete blood and tumor samples.

Amplification used 60 V beta primers and 13 J beta primers. The repertoire was sequenced with immunoSEQ multiplex PCR; TCRdb's copy has only in-frame clones and lacks some. This table has tens of thousands of clones, around 86% appearing once. About this clone itself: What it binds is unknown.

The time point is: after dendritic cell vaccination, including at tumor progression/relapse. The CDR3 contains 15 residues. Germline V gene sequence: CDR1 MDHEN, CDR2 SYDVKM. The junction had 9 bases not matched to a gene; V was cut back by 6 bases and J by 6 bases. The source material was blood, sampled after dendritic cell vaccination. This chain connects TRBV28 to TRBJ2-7, with 12 bases fitting TRBD2. The receptor's source is a human donor with glioblastoma. CDR3 coding DNA: TGTGCCAGCAGCGCTACTAGCGGGGGGTTCCGCGAGCAGTACTTC. This translates into CASSATSGGFREQYF. Supplemented by reference TRBV28 and TRBJ2-7, the full variable domain reads DVKVTQSSRYLVKRTGEKVFLECVQDMDHENMFWYRQDPGLGLRLIYFSYDVKMKEKGDIPEGYSVSREKKERFSLILESASTNQTSMYLCASSATSGGFREQYFGPGTRLTVT.